The 3 T cell receptor beta chains reported below all come from one sample, sequenced in a study of blood T cell repertoires in COVID-19. The method was immunoSEQ multiplex PCR; TCRdb's version includes in-frame clones alone and lacks a portion of them. The sample carries around 270,000 clones, 65% to 85% recorded once. The sample comprised peripheral blood. Source of these receptors: a woman aged 40 to 50 who had recovered from COVID-19.

The chain recombines TRBV27 with TRBJ2-4; perhaps TRBD2 as D (5 bases). Germline CDR1 reads MNHEY; CDR2 reads SMNVEV (reference sequence). The CDR3 is made up of 14 amino acids. Trimming shortened V by 6 bases and J by 5 bases, and 14 bases separated the two germline ends. The CDR3 protein is CASSPYSGENIQYF. CDR3 DNA: TGTGCCAGCAGCCCGTATTCCGGGGAAAACATTCAGTACTTC.

This chain links TRBV11-2 with TRBJ2-1; 7 nucleotides match TRBD2. Germline V gives CDR1 SGHAT, CDR2 FQNNGV. The CDR3 has 11 amino acids. The V gene end was trimmed by 3 bases and the J gene end by 13 bases; junction bases not matched to a gene: 3. The CDR3 DNA reads as TGTGCCAGCAGCTTGGGACTACCTCAGTTCTTC. Encoded protein: CASSLGLPQFF.

The chain has TRBV2 and TRBJ2-5; D remains unclear. The CDR3 has 14 residues. CDR1 and CDR2 (germline): SNHLY, FYNNEI. The ends were cut back, 7 bases at V and 0 bases at J, with 12 bases in the middle. CDR3 sequence reads: CASNTPWYQETQYF. Here the CDR3 DNA reads TGTGCCAGCAATACTCCTTGGTACCAAGAGACCCAGTACTTC.